A single sample gave rise to the 12 T cell receptor beta chains below, sequenced in a study of patients and donors after allogeneic stem cell transplantation. TCRdb reprocessed the RT-PCR reads via MiXCR and lists one record per CDR3 protein. This table has over 200,000 distinct CDR3 sequences, roughly 38% appearing once. Sequencing used blood, either unsorted or a sorted T cell fraction (not recorded which). All receptors come from a human donor who was either an allogeneic HSCT recipient or a stem cell or donor lymphocyte infusion donor (not recorded which). It is not recorded whose cells these are; they may come from a transplant donor.

The gene calls are TRBV9 and TRBJ1-6; 11 bases map to TRBD1. This CDR3 contains 14 residues. The germline CDR1 and CDR2 sequences are SGDLS and YYNGEE. V lost 2 bases, J lost 10 bases, and 2 bases stayed unmatched. CDR3 nucleotides: TGTGCCAGCAGCGTTGGACAGGGGGCCTCACCCCTCCACTTT. Translation gives CASSVGQGASPLHF.

The chain has TRBV5-1 and TRBJ1-4; 8 positions match TRBD1. Germline trimming cut 4 bases from V and 2 bases from J; bases unmatched to any gene: 4. The germline V gene encodes CDR1 SGHRS and CDR2 YFSETQ. CDR3 length equals 15 residues. Here the CDR3 DNA reads TGCGCCAGCAGCAGAAGACAGGGGACTAATGAAAAACTGTTTTTT. This translates into CASSRRQGTNEKLFF.

V and J are TRBV6-6 and TRBJ2-3; the D gene is possibly TRBD1 (6 bases). In germline, CDR1 is MNHNY, CDR2 SVGAGI (reference sequence). The length of the CDR3 is 17 residues. V was cut by 2 bases and J by 2 bases, with 17 bases left in between. The chain's CDR3 is CASSYPVTGLNTDTQYF. CDR3 DNA sequence: TGTGCCAGCAGTTACCCTGTGACAGGACTTAACACAGATACGCAGTATTTT.

The count of this clonotype is one. The chain combines TRBV9 with TRBJ2-1; 12 positions agree with TRBD2. CDR3 length equals 17 residues. The germline V gene has CDR1 SGDLS and CDR2 YYNGEE. Trimming removed 2 bases from V and 6 bases from J; junction bases left unmatched: 9. CDR3 region: CASSVSVLAGGPNEQFF. In DNA, the CDR3 is TGTGCCAGCAGCGTCTCGGTCCTAGCGGGGGGGCCCAATGAGCAGTTCTTC.

This clonotype came up a few times. The CDR3 nucleotides are TGCGCCAGCAGCATCAGACAGAACCAAGAGACCCAGTACTTC. This translates into CASSIRQNQETQYF. The chain couples TRBV5-1 to TRBJ2-5; D is perhaps TRBD1 (5 bases). V was pared by 4 bases and J by 0 bases, with 10 bases between. Germline-derived CDR1 and CDR2 are SGHRS and YFSETQ. The CDR3 length is 14 residues.

Ten or more counts support this clonotype. The gene calls are TRBV9 and TRBJ2-5; perhaps TRBD2 as D (5 bases). Trimming stripped 0 bases from V and 5 bases from J, with 14 bases between. Germline lookup yields CDR1 SGDLS and CDR2 YYNGEE. This CDR3 comprises 15 residues. CDR3 DNA: TGTGCCAGCAGCGTAGGAGGGCACCCGGTGGAGACCCAGTACTTC. It encodes CASSVGGHPVETQYF.

The V and J genes are TRBV29-1 and TRBJ1-2, with TRBD1 matching over 8 bases. The CDR3 contains 15 residues. V gave up 3 bases and J gave up 2 bases; unmatched junction bases: 8. Per the germline V gene, CDR1 is SQVTM and CDR2 is ANQGSEA. The DNA for the CDR3 is TGCAGCGTTGATTATCAGGGGGCCCCAAACTATGGCTACACCTTC. Amino acids: CSVDYQGAPNYGYTF.

The chain joins TRBV10-1 to TRBJ2-7; D is perhaps TRBD2 (5 bases). The V end lost 0 bases, the J end lost 7 bases, and 13 bases lay between the germline ends. The CDR3 is 14 residues long. Germline CDR1 is WNHNN and CDR2 is SYGVQD (reference sequence). The CDR3 protein is CASSESFARREQYF. The CDR3 coding sequence is TGCGCCAGCAGTGAGTCATTCGCGAGGAGGGAGCAGTACTTC.

The chain has TRBV12-3 or TRBV12-4 and TRBJ2-7, with D tentatively TRBD2 (5 bases). V dropped 5 bases and J dropped 0 bases, with 14 bases sitting between them. The CDR3 runs to 15 residues. CDR3 sequence reads: CASSPRRRSSYEQYF. The DNA for the CDR3 is TGTGCCAGCAGTCCCCGTCGGAGGAGCTCCTACGAGCAGTACTTC.

This chain connects TRBV6-5 to TRBJ1-2; a possible D gene is TRBD1 (5 bases). V was pared by 0 bases and J by 7 bases, with 9 bases between. The length of the CDR3 is 13 residues. Germline assignment: CDR1 MNHEY and CDR2 SVGAGI. The CDR3 loop reads CASSYSQGRGYTF. In nucleotides, the CDR3 is TGTGCCAGCAGTTACTCTCAGGGTCGTGGCTACACCTTC.

The chain recombines TRBV21-1 with TRBJ2-2; the table's D call, TRBD2, was not checked against the DNA. TRBV21-1 is reported as a pseudogene. This CDR3 contains 14 residues. This CDR3 is CAGRAGEYTGELFF. In DNA, the CDR3 is TGTGCCGGAAGAGCGGGGGAGTACACCGGGGAGCTGTTTTTT.

This clonotype was counted ten times or more. Here the CDR3 reads CASSRGLEEPQHF. Written as DNA, the CDR3 is TGTGCCAGCTCAAGGGGGCTGGAGGAGCCCCAGCATTTT. The chain combines TRBV18 with TRBJ1-5, with 7 bases identical to TRBD1. The V gene's germline CDR1 is KGHSH and CDR2 LQKENI. This CDR3 is 13 amino acids long. The V and J ends lost 5 bases and 8 bases, in that order; junction bases with no gene match: 6.